This note documents a single TCR beta chain sequence. Its recognized antigen is unknown. No much larger clone exists at a distance of one base, and base qualities are not known. The data derive from a study of T cells in Graves' hyperthyroidism and ophthalmopathy (dated by TCRdb to between 2018 and 2021). Background for the entire study: Peripheral blood was collected at initial diagnosis, before any treatment. To identify distinguishing TCR V-J signatures, a discovery cohort of around 100 patients was used, comprising 43 with Graves' ophthalmopathy and roughly 60 with stable Graves' hyperthyroidism. Whether ophthalmopathy could be predicted prospectively was tested in an independent validation cohort made up of about 20 hyperthyroidism patients plus 17 patients who later progressed to ophthalmopathy. The 100 discovery patients were randomly split 7:3 into training and test sets. The study also compared thyroid tissue and blood T-cell repertoires from 5 to 7 Graves' hyperthyroidism patients. Once sampling was done, hyperthyroidism patients were given methimazole at a starting dose of 30 mg daily, whereas ophthalmopathy patients were given high-dose intravenous methylprednisolone. TCR Vbeta CDR3 sequencing of approximately 140 peripheral blood samples (fewer than 45 ophthalmopathy, 75 to 85 hyperthyroidism and approximately 17 progressor patients) is reported in the paper. Here is what the overall study found, with its caveats: Ophthalmopathy was separated from stable hyperthyroidism by a 13 V-J signature model, with around 90% sensitivity and about 81% specificity obtained in cross-validation and 80%/75% obtained in testing. No statistical method was used to set the sample size in advance, and investigators knew the group allocation. In validation, the model predicted progression to ophthalmopathy a median of roughly 6.1 months before onset, with about 71% sensitivity and roughly 77% specificity. Most expanded thyroid clonotypes (frequency above 0.001) were also detected in blood, a finding suggesting that blood repertoires may reflect thyroid immune responses.

The TCR beta CDR3 regions were amplified from the RNA transcripts. The first round of RT-PCR for the TCR CDR3 was performed with the HTBI primer set and the Qiagen OneStep RT-PCR kit. The libraries were constructed in a second round of multiplex PCR and then size-selected and purified. Libraries were sequenced paired-end with 100 bp reads on an Illumina HiSeq2000. On the study's bioinformatics: SOAPnuke was used to process the raw data, throwing out any read that contained adapters or uncalled bases, had a mean Phred below 15, or lacked an exact constant-primer or identifier match. High-quality paired reads were merged using COPE v1.2.5, and each unique nucleotide sequence was defined as a clonotype. MiTCR v1.1 was used to align the clonotypes against IMGT TRBV, TRBD and TRBJ reference segments. Only V-J combinations with frequency above 0.0001, covering 99% to 99.2% of repertoires, were analysed. A TCS score was defined as the ratio of F50 (clonal expansion) to E x V (chaos), with BLOSUM62-based TCRdist applied between CDR3 peptides within each V-J. Welch's t-statistics and random forest reduced approximately 520 V-J features to 10 to 15, which were used in a naive Bayes classifier (R e1071). The similarity between thyroid and blood repertoires was quantified using the Morisita-Horn index. TCRdb passed the public sequencing reads through fastp at Q25 and MiXCR, retaining productive beta sequences. Each entry merges the rows of one CDR3 protein and shows their most common DNA and genes. TCRdb, not the original authors, processed these V and J calls. The sample profile shows tens of thousands of distinct CDR3 sequences; about 53% of them were found once. In total, the top ten clones hold more than 25% of the sample.

Ophthalmopathy patients had moderately to severely active disease, Clinical Activity Score of at least 3, NOSPECS grade of at least 4, and duration under 3 months. Exclusion was applied to patients with uncontrolled infections, other autoimmune diseases, pregnancy or lactation. Diagnoses were established on the basis of clinical symptoms, serum thyroxine and TRAb, thyroid ultrasound, and orbital computed tomography. PBMCs were separated from 8 to 10 ml of fresh peripheral blood using Ficoll-Paque density gradient centrifugation. Trizol reagent was used to extract total RNA, and RNA quality was then checked on an Agilent 2100 Bioanalyzer. Sequences SGDLS (CDR1) and YYNGEE (CDR2) are obtained from the germline V gene. V and J are trimmed by 3 bases and 11 bases, and the gene matches miss 18 bases of the junction. The CDR3 measures 16 amino acids from cysteine to phenylalanine. The DNA shown is the 48-base CDR3, in frame from base 1.

The origin of this receptor is a middle-aged woman with Graves' ophthalmopathy. Rearrangement joined TRBV9 to TRBJ2-5, with 8 middle bases fitting TRBD2. Sequences were obtained from blood. The CDR3 region has the sequence CASSDGGWREEDTQYF. The DNA sequence follows: TGTGCCAGCAGCGACGGAGGTTGGCGGGAGGAGGATACGCAGTACTTC.